The rows below give T cell receptor beta chains drawn from one sample of a study of cytomegalovirus exposure and HLA in healthy donors. The method was immunoSEQ multiplex PCR; TCRdb's version includes in-frame clones alone and lacks a portion of them. This sample has about 150,000 clones, with around nine tenths found just once. The sequenced sample was PBMCs. The receptors stem from a man between 18 and 35 years old in good health and CMV-seropositive. CDR3s include the opening cysteine and the closing phenylalanine or tryptophan. D genes are given only for firm matches. The size field is filled for only some rows; it gives once, few, many or a size class.

D gene,J gene,V gene,clone size,CDR3 DNA,CDR3 protein
TRBD1,TRBJ2-4,TRBV6-5,once,TGTGCCAGCAGTTACTCGGAACAGGGGACGGACATTCAGTACTTC,CASSYSEQGTDIQYF
TRBD1,TRBJ1-4,TRBV18,-,TGTGCCAGCTCACCACGGGACAGGGGGCGGAGTAATGAAAAACTGTTTTTT,CASSPRDRGRSNEKLFF
-,TRBJ2-5,TRBV11-2,-,TGTGCCAGCAGCTTAGACTGGGCCCTTCAAGAGACCCAGTACTTC,CASSLDWALQETQYF
-,TRBJ1-4,TRBV7-2,-,TGTGCCAGCAGCTCACGGGGGTCTAATGAAAAACTGTTTTTT,CASSSRGSNEKLFF
TRBD1,TRBJ2-3,TRBV7-6,-,TGTGCCAGCACCCCGGGACAGGGTTGGGATACGCAGTATTTT,CASTPGQGWDTQYF
TRBD2,TRBJ2-2,TRBV5-6,-,TGTGCCAGCAGCCGCGGGGGGGAGTACACCGGGGAGCTGTTTTTT,CASSRGGEYTGELFF
TRBD1,TRBJ1-3,TRBV25-1,-,TGTGCCAGCAGCGATACCGGGACAGTCGGAAACACCATATATTTT,CASSDTGTVGNTIYF
-,TRBJ1-4,TRBV27,-,TGTGCCAGCAGTTTCTACGGGGGTGATGAAAAACTGTTTTTT,CASSFYGGDEKLFF
TRBD1,TRBJ2-6,TRBV29-1,-,TGCAGCGTTCCCGGGACAGGTTACTCTGGGGCCAACGTCCTGACTTTC,CSVPGTGYSGANVLTF
TRBD2,TRBJ2-7,TRBV2,few,TGTGCCAGCACCAGCGGGGGGGCCTACGAGCAGTACTTC,CASTSGGAYEQYF
TRBD1,TRBJ2-2,TRBV28,-,TGTGCCAGCACCGGGACAGGGGACACCGGGGAGCTGTTTTTT,CASTGTGDTGELFF
-,TRBJ2-5,TRBV18,-,TGTGCCAGCTCGCTTCAGGGCGAAGAGACCCAGTACTTC,CASSLQGEETQYF
-,TRBJ1-2,TRBV6-4,-,TGTGCCAGCAGTGGATCCCTCGGGTGGGGCGGCTACACCTTC,CASSGSLGWGGYTF
-,TRBJ2-1,TRBV5-1,few,TGCGCCAGCAGTCCAAGACAGGGTAGTGCGGGGTACAATGAGCAGTTCTTC,CASSPRQGSAGYNEQFF
TRBD1,TRBJ2-5,TRBV9,-,TGTGCCAGCAGCGCGGGACAGTCGGAGACCCAGTACTTC,CASSAGQSETQYF
TRBD2,TRBJ2-7,TRBV6-6,-,TGTGCCAGCAGTCCCTGGGGGGGTTCCTACGAGCAGTACTTC,CASSPWGGSYEQYF
-,TRBJ1-2,TRBV11-1,-,TGTGCCAGCAGCCGTCAGGGAAACTATGGCTACACCTTC,CASSRQGNYGYTF
TRBD2,TRBJ2-1,TRBV7-9,-,TGTGCCAGCAGGACGCTAGCGGGACGGTCCTACAATGAGCAGTTCTTC,CASRTLAGRSYNEQFF
-,TRBJ2-6,TRBV25-1,-,TGTGCCAGCAGTGCGGGATTCGAAAGGGCCAACGTCCTGACTTTC,CASSAGFERANVLTF
TRBD1,TRBJ1-1,TRBV5-1,-,TGCGCCAGCAGCTCCGGGACAGGGTTGAGTTTTGGAATGAACACTGAAGCTTTCTTT,CASSSGTGLSFGMNTEAFF
TRBD1,TRBJ2-5,TRBV5-1,-,TGCGCCAGCAGCTTGGGACAGGGGAAAGAGACCCAGTACTTC,CASSLGQGKETQYF
-,TRBJ1-2,TRBV19,many,TGTGCCAGTAGGGGAGGGCTAAACTATGGCTACACCTTC,CASRGGLNYGYTF
-,TRBJ2-2,TRBV11-2,-,TGTGCCAGCAGCATGACAGGAGGGAACACCGGGGAGCTGTTTTTT,CASSMTGGNTGELFF
TRBD1,TRBJ2-6,TRBV2,-,TGTGCCAGCAGGCCGACAGGGGAGAGCTCTGGGGCCAACGTCCTGACTTTC,CASRPTGESSGANVLTF
TRBD2,TRBJ2-3,TRBV6-4,-,TGTGCCAGCAGTGACTCGAGGAGCGGGGGGGCAGATACGCAGTATTTT,CASSDSRSGGADTQYF
-,TRBJ1-1,TRBV7-9,few,TGTGCCAGCAGCTTAGTGGGCAATACGAACACTGAAGCTTTCTTT,CASSLVGNTNTEAFF
TRBD1,TRBJ1-2,TRBV6-6,-,TGTGCCAGCAGTTACCGTCCCGGGACAGGGATCGGTGGCTACACCTTC,CASSYRPGTGIGGYTF
-,TRBJ1-2,TRBV28,-,TGTGCCAGCAGAGTCTCATCGGTGGTATCGAGCTACACCTTC,CASRVSSVVSSYTF
TRBD1,TRBJ1-2,TRBV6-1,-,TGTGCCAGCAGTGACACGGACAGGGTCTCTTATGGCTACACCTTC,CASSDTDRVSYGYTF
TRBD1,TRBJ2-7,TRBV6-1,-,TGTGCCAGCAGTAGGCCTGACAGGGCCCTCTACGAGCAGTACTTC,CASSRPDRALYEQYF
TRBD1,TRBJ1-3,TRBV5-6,-,TGTGCCAGCAGCCCCGGACAGGGCCATTCTGGAAACACCATATATTTT,CASSPGQGHSGNTIYF
TRBD1,TRBJ1-3,TRBV4-3,-,TGCGCCAGCAGCCCAAATAGGAGGGGGCCAGGAAACACCATATATTTT,CASSPNRRGPGNTIYF
-,TRBJ1-3,TRBV7-9,-,TGTGCCAGCAGCCGCAGGGAAGGAAACACCATATATTTT,CASSRREGNTIYF
TRBD1,TRBJ1-3,TRBV30,-,TGTGCCTGGATCCGCCTCTACACCCGGACAGGGGCTGGAAACACCATATATTTT,CAWIRLYTRTGAGNTIYF
TRBD1,TRBJ1-2,TRBV11-2,-,TGTGCCAGCAGCCCAGGCGGACAGGACTCGGGGAACTATGGCTACACCTTC,CASSPGGQDSGNYGYTF